What follows is one TCR beta chain and its context. The data derive from a study of blood T cell repertoires in COVID-19. The authors' processing: Amplification of reference gene primers provided the estimated nucleated cell counts. Generated by immunoSEQ multiplex PCR, the TCRdb table keeps only in-frame clones and is missing some. Clonal size and the V and J genes are those of that table, whereas D and trimming came from the DNA. This table has around 300,000 clones, more than 80% appearing once. CDR3 size: 14 residues. V gave up 1 base and J gave up 6 bases, with 12 bases separating them. Germline CDR1 and CDR2: MGHRA and YSYEKL.

This sequence was found in a woman aged 18-29 years who had recovered from COVID-19. V and J are TRBV4-1 and TRBJ1-2; D uncertain. Sequencing used PBMCs or T cells enriched from blood (not recorded which). The CDR3 DNA reads TGCGCCAGCAGCCAAGTATGGGGTAGCGATGGCTACACCTTC. Translating it yields CASSQVWGSDGYTF.